This T cell receptor beta chain was captured by sequencing in a study of blood T cells in healthy people across ages. Study conclusions and caveats: The unsorted PBMCs prevented any conclusive comparison of naive versus antigen-experienced cells.

A few counts support this clonotype. The target antigen is unknown. An end of the junction differs from the germline gene, which may be a read error. Through a sample-barcoded 5' primer and a J-beta primer mix, a second PCR was run for roughly 7 to 12 cycles. One entry per CDR3 protein results from TCRdb running MiXCR on the 5' RACE reads. The sample lists hundreds of thousands of distinct CDR3 sequences, around 25% seen once, with 8% to 10% in the top ten. The CDR3 sequence is 15 residues long. The germline V gene has CDR1 MDHEN and CDR2 SYDVKM. This same sample was also part of a study on T cells of mothers and their children. In that study: Reads recorded for TCR beta CDR3 numbered over 9.5 million per mother and some 2.7 million per child.

The sequencing input was blood. The rearrangement joins TRBV28 to TRBJ1-5, with unresolved D. This sequence was found in a boy between 10 and 17 years old in good health. CDR3 in DNA: TGTGCCGGCAGTTTTTCCGAGGGTATGCCCCAGCCCCAGCATTTT. Protein sequence: CAGSFSEGMPQPQHF.